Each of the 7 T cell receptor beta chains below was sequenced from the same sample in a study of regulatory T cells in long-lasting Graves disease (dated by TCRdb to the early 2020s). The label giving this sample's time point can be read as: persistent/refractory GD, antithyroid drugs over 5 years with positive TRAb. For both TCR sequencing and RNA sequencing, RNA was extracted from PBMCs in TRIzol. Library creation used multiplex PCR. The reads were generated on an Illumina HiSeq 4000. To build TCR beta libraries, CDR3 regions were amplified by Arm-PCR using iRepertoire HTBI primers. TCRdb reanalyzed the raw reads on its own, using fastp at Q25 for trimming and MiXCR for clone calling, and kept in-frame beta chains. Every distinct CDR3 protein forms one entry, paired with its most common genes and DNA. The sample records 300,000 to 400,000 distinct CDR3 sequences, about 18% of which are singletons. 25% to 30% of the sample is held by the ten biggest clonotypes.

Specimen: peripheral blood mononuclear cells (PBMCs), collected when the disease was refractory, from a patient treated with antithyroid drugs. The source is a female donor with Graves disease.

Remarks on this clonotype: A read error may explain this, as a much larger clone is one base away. As DNA, the CDR3 is TGTGCCAGCAGTTACGACGCTTGGAACACTGAAGCTTTCTTT. Amino acid sequence: CASSYDAWNTEAFF. The chain is built from TRBV6-5 and TRBJ1-1; no definite D call. V was pared by 2 bases and J by 1 base, with 8 bases between. Germline CDR1 MNHEY, CDR2 SVGAGI. The CDR3 length is 14 residues.

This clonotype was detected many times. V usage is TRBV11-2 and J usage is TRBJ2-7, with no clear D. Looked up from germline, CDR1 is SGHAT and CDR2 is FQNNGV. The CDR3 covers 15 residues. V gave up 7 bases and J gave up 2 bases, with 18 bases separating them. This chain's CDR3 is CASTPSLVGPYEQYF. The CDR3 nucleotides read TGTGCCAGCACCCCAAGTTTAGTCGGCCCCTACGAGCAGTACTTC. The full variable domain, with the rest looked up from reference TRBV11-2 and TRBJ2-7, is EAGVAQSPRYKIIEKRQSVAFWCNPISGHATLYWYQQILGQGPKLLIQFQNNGVVDDSQLPKDRFSAERLKGVDSTLKIQPAKLEDSAVYLCASTPSLVGPYEQYFGPGTRLTVT.

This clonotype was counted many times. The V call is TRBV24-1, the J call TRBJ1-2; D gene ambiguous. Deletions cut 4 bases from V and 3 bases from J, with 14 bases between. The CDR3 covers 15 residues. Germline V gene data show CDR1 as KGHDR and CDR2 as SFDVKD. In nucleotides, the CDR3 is TGTGCCACCAGTGACCCTGGACGGAACGACTATGGCTACACCTTC. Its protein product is CATSDPGRNDYGYTF.

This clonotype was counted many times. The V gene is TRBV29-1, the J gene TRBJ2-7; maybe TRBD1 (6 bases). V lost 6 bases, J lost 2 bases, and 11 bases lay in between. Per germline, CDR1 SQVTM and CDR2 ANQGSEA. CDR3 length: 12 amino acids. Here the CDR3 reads CSVRTETYEQYF. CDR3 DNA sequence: TGCAGCGTCAGGACAGAAACCTACGAGCAGTACTTC.

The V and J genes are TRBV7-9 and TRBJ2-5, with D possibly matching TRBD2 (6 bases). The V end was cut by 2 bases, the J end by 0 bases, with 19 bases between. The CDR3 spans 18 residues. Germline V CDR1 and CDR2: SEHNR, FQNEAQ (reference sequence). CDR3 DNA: TGTGCCAGCAGCTTAAGTCTAACGGGACTGGGATACCAAGAGACCCAGTACTTC. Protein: CASSLSLTGLGYQETQYF.

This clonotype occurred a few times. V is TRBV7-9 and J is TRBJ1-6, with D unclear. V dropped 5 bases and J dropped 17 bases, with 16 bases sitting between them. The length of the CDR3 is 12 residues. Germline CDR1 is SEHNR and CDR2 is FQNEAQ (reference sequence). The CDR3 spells CASSLPSAPFHF. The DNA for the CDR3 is TGTGCCAGCAGCCTCCCCTCGGCCCCGTTCCACTTT.

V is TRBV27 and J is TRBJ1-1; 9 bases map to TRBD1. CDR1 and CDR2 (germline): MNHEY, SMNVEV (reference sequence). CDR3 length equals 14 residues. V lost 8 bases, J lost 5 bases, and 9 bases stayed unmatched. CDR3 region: CASQNTGGWTEAFF. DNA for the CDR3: TGTGCCAGCCAGAATACAGGGGGCTGGACTGAAGCTTTCTTT.